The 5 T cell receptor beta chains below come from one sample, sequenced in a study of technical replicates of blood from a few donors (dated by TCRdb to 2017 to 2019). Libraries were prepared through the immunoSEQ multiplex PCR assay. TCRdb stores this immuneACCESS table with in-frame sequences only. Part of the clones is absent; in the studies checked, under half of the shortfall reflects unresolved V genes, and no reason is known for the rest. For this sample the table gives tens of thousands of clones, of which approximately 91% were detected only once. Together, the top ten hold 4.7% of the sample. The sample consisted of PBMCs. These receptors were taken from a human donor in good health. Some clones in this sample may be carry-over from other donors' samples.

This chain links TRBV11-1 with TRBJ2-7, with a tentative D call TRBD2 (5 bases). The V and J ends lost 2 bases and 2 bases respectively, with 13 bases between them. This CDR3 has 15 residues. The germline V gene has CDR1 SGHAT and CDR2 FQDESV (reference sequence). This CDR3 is CASSLRERYTYEQYF. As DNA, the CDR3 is TGTGCCAGCAGCTTACGCGAGCGGTACACCTACGAGCAGTACTTC.

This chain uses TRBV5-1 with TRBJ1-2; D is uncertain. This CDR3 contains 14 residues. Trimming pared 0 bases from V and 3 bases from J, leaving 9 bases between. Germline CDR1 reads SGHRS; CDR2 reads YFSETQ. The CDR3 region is CASSLGGGDYGYTF. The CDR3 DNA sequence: TGCGCCAGCAGCTTGGGAGGAGGAGACTATGGCTACACCTTC.

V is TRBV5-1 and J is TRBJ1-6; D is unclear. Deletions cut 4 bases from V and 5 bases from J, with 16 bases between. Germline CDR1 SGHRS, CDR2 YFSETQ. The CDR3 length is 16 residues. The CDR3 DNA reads TGCGCCAGCAGCCCATTCTCAGTGATTAATAATTCACCCCTCCACTTT. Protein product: CASSPFSVINNSPLHF.

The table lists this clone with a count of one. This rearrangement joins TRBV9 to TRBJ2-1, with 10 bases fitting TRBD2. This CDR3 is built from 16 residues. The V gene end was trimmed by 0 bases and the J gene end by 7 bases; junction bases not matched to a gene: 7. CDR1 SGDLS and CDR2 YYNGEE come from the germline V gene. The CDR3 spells CASSVGGTSAKNEQFF. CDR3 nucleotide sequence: TGTGCCAGCAGCGTAGGGGGGACTAGCGCTAAAAATGAGCAGTTCTTC. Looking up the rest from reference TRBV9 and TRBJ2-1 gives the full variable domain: DSGVTQTPKHLITATGQRVTLRCSPRSGDLSVYWYQQSLDQGLQFLIQYYNGEERAKGNILERFSAQQFPDLHSELNLSSLELGDSALYFCASSVGGTSAKNEQFFGPGTRLTVL.

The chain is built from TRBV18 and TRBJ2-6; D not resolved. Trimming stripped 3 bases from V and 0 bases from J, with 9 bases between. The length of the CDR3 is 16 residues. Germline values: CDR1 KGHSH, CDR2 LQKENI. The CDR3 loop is CASSPVPGSGANVLTF. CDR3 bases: TGTGCCAGCTCACCTGTCCCCGGCTCTGGGGCCAACGTCCTGACTTTC. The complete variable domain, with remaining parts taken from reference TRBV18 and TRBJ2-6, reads NAGVMQNPRHLVRRRGQEARLRCSPMKGHSHVYWYRQLPEEGLKFMVYLQKENIIDESGMPKERFSAEFPKEGPSILRIQQVVRGDSAAYFCASSPVPGSGANVLTFGAGSRLTVL.